This TCR beta chain was found in a study of blood T cell repertoires in COVID-19. Overall study: Whether acute or convalescent, the COVID-19 samples came from the United States, Italy and Spain.

From germline, CDR1 is LGHDT and CDR2 YNNKEL (reference sequence). V shed 4 bases and J 7 bases; nucleotides not matched to a gene: 9. There are 15 residues in the CDR3. The Seattle site enrolled patients during active infection and followed them longitudinally. This table comes from immunoSEQ multiplex PCR, and its TCRdb copy is limited to in-frame clones, with some not included. The sample yields 150,000 to 200,000 clones, 65% to 90% seen once. This chain uses TRBV3-1 (or the pseudogene TRBV3-2) with TRBJ2-1, with 8 bases aligning to TRBD2. The sequenced sample consisted of peripheral blood. The receptor was isolated from a woman between 40 and 55 years old with COVID-19, enrolled during active disease. CDR3 region: CASSRTSFGGNEQFF. The CDR3 bases are TGTGCCAGCAGCCGGACTAGCTTTGGGGGAAATGAGCAGTTCTTC.